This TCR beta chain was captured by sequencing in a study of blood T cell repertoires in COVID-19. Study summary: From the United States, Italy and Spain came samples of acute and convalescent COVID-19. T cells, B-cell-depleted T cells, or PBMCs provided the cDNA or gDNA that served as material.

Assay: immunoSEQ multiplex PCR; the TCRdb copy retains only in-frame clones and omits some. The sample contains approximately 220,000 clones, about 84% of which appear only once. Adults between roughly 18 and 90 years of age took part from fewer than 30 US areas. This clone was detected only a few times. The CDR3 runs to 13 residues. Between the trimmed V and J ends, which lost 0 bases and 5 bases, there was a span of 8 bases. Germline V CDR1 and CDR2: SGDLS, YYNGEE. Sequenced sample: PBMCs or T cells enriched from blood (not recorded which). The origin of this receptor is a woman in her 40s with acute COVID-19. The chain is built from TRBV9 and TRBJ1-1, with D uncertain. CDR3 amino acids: CASSVAVETEAFF. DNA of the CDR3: TGTGCCAGCAGCGTAGCCGTGGAGACTGAAGCTTTCTTT.